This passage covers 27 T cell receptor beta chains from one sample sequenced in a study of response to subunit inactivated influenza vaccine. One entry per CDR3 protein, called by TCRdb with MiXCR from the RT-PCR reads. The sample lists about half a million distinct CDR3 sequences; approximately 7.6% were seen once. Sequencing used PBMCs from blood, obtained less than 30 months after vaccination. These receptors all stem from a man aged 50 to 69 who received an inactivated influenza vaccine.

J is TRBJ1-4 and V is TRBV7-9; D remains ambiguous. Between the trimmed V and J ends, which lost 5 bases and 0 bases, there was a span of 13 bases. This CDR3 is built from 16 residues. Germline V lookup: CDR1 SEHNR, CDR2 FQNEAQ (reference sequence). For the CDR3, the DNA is TGTGCCAGCAGCAAACACGGTGGGGCAACTAATGAAAAACTGTTTTTT. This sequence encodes CASSKHGGATNEKLFF.

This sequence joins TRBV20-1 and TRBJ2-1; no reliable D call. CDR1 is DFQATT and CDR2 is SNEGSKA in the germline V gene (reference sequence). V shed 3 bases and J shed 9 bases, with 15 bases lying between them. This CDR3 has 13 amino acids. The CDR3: CSASVSKTGEQFF. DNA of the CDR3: TGCAGTGCTAGTGTCTCCAAGACGGGTGAGCAGTTCTTC.

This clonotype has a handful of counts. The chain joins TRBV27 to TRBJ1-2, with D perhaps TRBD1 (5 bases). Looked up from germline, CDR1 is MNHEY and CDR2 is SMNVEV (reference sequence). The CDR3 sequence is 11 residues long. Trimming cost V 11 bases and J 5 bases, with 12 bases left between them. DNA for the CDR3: TGTGCCGTGGGGGTCGGTTATGGCTACACCTTC. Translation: CAVGVGYGYTF.

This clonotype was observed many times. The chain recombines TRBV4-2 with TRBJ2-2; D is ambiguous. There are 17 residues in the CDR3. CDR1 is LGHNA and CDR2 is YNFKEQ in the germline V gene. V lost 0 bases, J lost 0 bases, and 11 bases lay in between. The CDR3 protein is CASSQESGWSNTGELFF. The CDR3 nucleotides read TGTGCCAGCAGCCAAGAGTCTGGTTGGTCGAACACCGGGGAGCTGTTTTTT.

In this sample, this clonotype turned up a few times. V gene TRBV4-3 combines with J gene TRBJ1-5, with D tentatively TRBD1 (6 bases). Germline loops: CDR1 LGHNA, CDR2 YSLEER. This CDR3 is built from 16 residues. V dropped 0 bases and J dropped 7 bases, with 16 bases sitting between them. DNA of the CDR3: TGCGCCAGCAGCCAAGAATATGTGGGGGGGCCACAGCCCCAGCATTTT. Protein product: CASSQEYVGGPQPQHF.

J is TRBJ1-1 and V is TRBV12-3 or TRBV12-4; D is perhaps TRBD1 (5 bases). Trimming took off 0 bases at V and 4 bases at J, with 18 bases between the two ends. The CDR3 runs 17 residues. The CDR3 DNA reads TGTGCCAGCAGTTTAGCCCCCGCGGGTATTGGGGGCACTGAAGCTTTCTTT. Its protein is CASSLAPAGIGGTEAFF.

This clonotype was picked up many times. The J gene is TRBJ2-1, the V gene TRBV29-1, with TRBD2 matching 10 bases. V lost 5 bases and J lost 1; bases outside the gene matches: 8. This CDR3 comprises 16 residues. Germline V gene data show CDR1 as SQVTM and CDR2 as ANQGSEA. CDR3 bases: TGCAGCGTTAACCGACTAGCGGGTTGGTCCTACAATGAGCAGTTCTTC. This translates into CSVNRLAGWSYNEQFF.

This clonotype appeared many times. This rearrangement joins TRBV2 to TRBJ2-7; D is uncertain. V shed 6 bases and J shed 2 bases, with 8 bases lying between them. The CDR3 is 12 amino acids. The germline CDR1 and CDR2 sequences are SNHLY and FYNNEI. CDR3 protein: CASRFTAYEQYF. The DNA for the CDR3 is TGTGCCAGCAGATTCACAGCCTACGAGCAGTACTTC.

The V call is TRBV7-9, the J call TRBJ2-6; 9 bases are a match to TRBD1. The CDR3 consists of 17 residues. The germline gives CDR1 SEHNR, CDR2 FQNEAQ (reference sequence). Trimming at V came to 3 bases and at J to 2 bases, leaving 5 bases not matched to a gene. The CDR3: CASSFGQGSPGANVLTF. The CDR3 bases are TGTGCCAGCAGCTTCGGACAGGGGAGCCCTGGGGCCAACGTCCTGACTTTC.

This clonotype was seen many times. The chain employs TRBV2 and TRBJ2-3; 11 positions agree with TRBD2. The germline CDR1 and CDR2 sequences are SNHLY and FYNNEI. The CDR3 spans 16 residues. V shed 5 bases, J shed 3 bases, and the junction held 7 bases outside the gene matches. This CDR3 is CASSTTSGRETDTQYF. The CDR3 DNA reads TGTGCCAGCAGTACCACTAGCGGGAGAGAAACAGATACGCAGTATTTT.

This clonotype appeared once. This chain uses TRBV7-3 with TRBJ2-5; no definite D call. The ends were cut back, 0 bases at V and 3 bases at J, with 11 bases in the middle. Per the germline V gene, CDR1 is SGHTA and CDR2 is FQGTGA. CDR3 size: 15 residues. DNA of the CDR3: TGTGCCAGCAGCTTAACTATGGCATCTAAAGAGACCCAGTACTTC. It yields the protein CASSLTMASKETQYF. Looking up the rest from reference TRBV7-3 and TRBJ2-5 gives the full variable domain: GAGVSQTPSNKVTEKGKYVELRCDPISGHTALYWYRQSLGQGPEFLIYFQGTGAADDSGLPNDRFFAVRPEGSVSTLKIQRTERGDSAVYLCASSLTMASKETQYFGPGTRLLVL.

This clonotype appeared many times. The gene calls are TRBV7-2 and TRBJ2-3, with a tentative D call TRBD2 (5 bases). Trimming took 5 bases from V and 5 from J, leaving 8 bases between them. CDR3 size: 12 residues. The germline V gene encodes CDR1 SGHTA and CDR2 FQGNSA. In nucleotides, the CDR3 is TGTGCCAGCAGCCAACTAGTAGATACGCAGTATTTT. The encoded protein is CASSQLVDTQYF.

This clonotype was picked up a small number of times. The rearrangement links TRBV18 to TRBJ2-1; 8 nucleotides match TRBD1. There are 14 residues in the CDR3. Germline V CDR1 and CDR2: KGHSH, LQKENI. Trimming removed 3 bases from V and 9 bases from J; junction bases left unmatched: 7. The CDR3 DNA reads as TGTGCCAGCTCACCCAATCGACAGGGGAGTGAGCAGTTCTTC. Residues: CASSPNRQGSEQFF.

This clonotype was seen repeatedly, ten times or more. CDR3 sequence reads: CSVRTGTGFTNEQYF. CDR3 coding DNA: TGCAGCGTTCGAACCGGGACAGGGTTCACCAACGAGCAGTACTTC. The genes are TRBV29-1 and TRBJ2-7, with 9 positions matching TRBD1. The CDR3 covers 15 residues. From germline, CDR1 is SQVTM and CDR2 ANQGSEA. J lost 5 bases, V lost 5 bases, and 13 bases had no gene match.

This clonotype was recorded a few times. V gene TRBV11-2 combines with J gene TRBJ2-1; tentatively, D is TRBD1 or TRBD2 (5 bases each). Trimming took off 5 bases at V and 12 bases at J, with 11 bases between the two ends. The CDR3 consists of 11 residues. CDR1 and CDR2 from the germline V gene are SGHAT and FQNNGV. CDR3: CASSGIGGQFF. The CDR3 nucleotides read TGTGCCAGCAGCGGTATTGGGGGGCAGTTCTTC.

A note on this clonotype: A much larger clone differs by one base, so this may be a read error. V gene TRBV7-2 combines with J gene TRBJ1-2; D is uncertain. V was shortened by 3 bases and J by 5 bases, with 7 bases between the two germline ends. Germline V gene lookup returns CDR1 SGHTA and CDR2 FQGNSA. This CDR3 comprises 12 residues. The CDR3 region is CASSFPKYGYTF. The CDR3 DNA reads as TGTGCCAGCAGCTTCCCCAAATATGGCTACACCTTC.

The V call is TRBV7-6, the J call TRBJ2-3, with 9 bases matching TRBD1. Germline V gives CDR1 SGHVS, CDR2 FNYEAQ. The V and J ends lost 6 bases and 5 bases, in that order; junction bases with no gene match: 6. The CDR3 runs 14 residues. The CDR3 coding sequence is TGTGCCAGCAGGCATAACAGGGGGCAAGATACGCAGTATTTT. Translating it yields CASRHNRGQDTQYF.

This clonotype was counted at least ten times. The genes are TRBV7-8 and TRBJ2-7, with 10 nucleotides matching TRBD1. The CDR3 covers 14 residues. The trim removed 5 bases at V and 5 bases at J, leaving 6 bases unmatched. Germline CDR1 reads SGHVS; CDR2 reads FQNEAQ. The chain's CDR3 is CASSLRDRGHEQYF. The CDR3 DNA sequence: TGTGCCAGCAGCCTCCGGGACAGGGGACACGAGCAGTACTTC.

CDR3 DNA: TGCAGTGCTAGTCAGGCTTGGGCTGAAGCTTTCTTT. Protein: CSASQAWAEAFF. The chain has TRBV20-1 and TRBJ1-1; D is uncertain. The CDR3 runs to 12 residues. Looked up from germline, CDR1 is DFQATT and CDR2 is SNEGSKA (reference sequence). V was trimmed by 3 bases and J by 6 bases, leaving 11 bases between them.

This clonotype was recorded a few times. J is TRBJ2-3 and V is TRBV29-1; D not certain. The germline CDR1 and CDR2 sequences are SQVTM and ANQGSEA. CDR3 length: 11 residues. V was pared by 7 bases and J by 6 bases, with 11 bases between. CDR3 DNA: TGCAGCGCCTTGAACATGGATACGCAGTATTTT. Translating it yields CSALNMDTQYF.

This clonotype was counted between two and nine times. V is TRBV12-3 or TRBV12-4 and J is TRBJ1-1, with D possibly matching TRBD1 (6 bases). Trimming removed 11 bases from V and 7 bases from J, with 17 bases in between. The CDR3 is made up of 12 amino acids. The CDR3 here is CAGRLGGGEAFF. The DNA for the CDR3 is TGTGCCGGCCGTTTGGGAGGGGGTGAAGCTTTCTTT.

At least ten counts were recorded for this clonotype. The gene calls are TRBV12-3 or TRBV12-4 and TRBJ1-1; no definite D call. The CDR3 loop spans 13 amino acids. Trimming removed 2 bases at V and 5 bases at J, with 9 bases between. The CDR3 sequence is CASSLFAGTEAFF. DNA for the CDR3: TGTGCCAGCAGTTTATTCGCGGGAACTGAAGCTTTCTTT.

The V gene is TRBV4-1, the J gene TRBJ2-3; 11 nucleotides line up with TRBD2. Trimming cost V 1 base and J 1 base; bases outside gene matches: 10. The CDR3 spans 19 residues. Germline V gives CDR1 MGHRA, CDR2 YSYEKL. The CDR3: CASSQVPLAGGYRTDTQYF. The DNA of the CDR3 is TGCGCCAGCAGCCAAGTTCCGCTAGCGGGGGGATACCGCACAGATACGCAGTATTTT.

The CDR3 reads CASSVGGRESYEQYF. CDR3 nucleotide sequence: TGTGCCAGCAGCGTAGGAGGGCGGGAGTCCTACGAGCAGTACTTC. The chain carries TRBV9 and TRBJ2-7; TRBD2 matches at 7 bases. CDR3 length equals 15 residues. The V gene's germline CDR1 is SGDLS and CDR2 YYNGEE. Unmatched junction bases numbered 4, after V lost 0 bases and J lost 1 base.

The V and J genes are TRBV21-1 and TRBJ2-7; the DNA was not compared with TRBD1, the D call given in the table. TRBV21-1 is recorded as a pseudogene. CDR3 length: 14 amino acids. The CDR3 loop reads CASSKETGAYEQYF. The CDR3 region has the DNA TGTGCCAGCAGCAAAGAGACAGGGGCCTACGAGCAGTACTTC.

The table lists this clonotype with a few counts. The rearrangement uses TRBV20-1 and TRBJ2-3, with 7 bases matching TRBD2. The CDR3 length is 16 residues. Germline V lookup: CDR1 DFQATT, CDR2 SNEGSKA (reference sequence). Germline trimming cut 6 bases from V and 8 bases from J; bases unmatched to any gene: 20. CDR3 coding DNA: TGCAGTGCCGCTCGCGCCGGGCTAGCGGCGGAAGGTACGCAGTATTTT. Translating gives CSAARAGLAAEGTQYF.

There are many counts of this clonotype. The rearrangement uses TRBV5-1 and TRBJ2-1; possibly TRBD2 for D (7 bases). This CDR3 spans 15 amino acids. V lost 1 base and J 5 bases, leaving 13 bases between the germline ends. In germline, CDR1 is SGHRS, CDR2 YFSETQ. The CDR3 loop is CASSLTGRDHNEQFF. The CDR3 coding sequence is TGCGCCAGCAGCTTGACAGGGAGGGATCACAATGAGCAGTTCTTC.